Below, 17 T cell receptor beta chains from the same sample are listed, as sequenced in a study of shared clonotypes between healthy human individuals. Sequencing used immunoSEQ multiplex PCR; TCRdb keeps in-frame clones, though not all of them. In the table there are about half a million clones, 79% of which are singletons. Sequenced input: PBMCs. These TCRs come from a middle-aged woman in good health. Some clones in this sample may be carry-over from other donors' samples.

This chain uses TRBV27 with TRBJ2-2, with D perhaps matching TRBD1 (6 bases). V lost 4 bases, J lost 1 base, and 7 bases lay in between. The CDR3 contains 14 residues. CDR1 MNHEY and CDR2 SMNVEV come from the germline V gene (reference sequence). DNA for the CDR3: TGTGCCAGCAGTTGGGGACAGAACACCGGGGAGCTGTTTTTT. This gives the protein CASSWGQNTGELFF.

This clone came up a few times. The chain links TRBV27 to TRBJ2-5; TRBD1 aligns across 9 bases. Germline values: CDR1 MNHEY, CDR2 SMNVEV (reference sequence). The V and J ends lost 5 bases and 5 bases, in that order; junction bases with no gene match: 6. The CDR3 spans 14 residues. The CDR3 DNA reads TGTGCCAGCAGTGTGGGACAGGGCACGGAGACCCAGTACTTC. Protein sequence: CASSVGQGTETQYF.

The CDR3 DNA reads as TGCAGCGTTGAAAGCAACTCTGGAAACACCATATATTTT. It yields the protein CSVESNSGNTIYF. This chain uses TRBV29-1 with TRBJ1-3; unclear D gene. The CDR3 consists of 13 residues. With 2 bases removed from V and 0 bases from J, the gap between germline ends came to 5 bases. Germline V gene sequence: CDR1 SQVTM, CDR2 ANQGSEA.

The gene calls are TRBV28 and TRBJ2-1; 14 nucleotides match TRBD2. Germline V gene data show CDR1 as MDHEN and CDR2 as SYDVKM. The length of the CDR3 is 17 residues. J gave up 7 bases and V 5 bases, and 10 bases lay outside the gene matches. The chain's CDR3 is CASSTQGLAGVLNEQFF. The CDR3 DNA sequence: TGTGCCAGCAGTACTCAGGGACTAGCGGGAGTTTTGAATGAGCAGTTCTTC.

This chain links TRBV7-3 with TRBJ2-2, with 8 bases matching TRBD2. With V trimmed by 1 base and J by 7 bases, 20 bases remained unmatched. The CDR3 runs 20 residues. Germline-derived CDR1 and CDR2 are SGHTA and FQGTGA. CDR3 nucleotides: TGTGCCAGCAGCTTAAGGAGGGAGGTAGCGGGACCGCATTACGGCGGGGAGCTGTTTTTT. Its protein product is CASSLRREVAGPHYGGELFF.

In the case of this clone: This CDR3 is also generated by other DNA sequences in the sample. The gene calls are TRBV2 and TRBJ2-1, with D uncertain. The CDR3 extends over 10 amino acids. Germline CDR1 is SNHLY and CDR2 is FYNNEI. Trimming pared 8 bases from V and 5 bases from J, leaving 4 bases between. In DNA form, the CDR3 reads TGTGCCAGCTCAAACAATGAGCAGTTCTTC. It is translated as CASSNNEQFF.

The V gene is TRBV2, the J gene TRBJ2-7, with D uncertain. CDR1 and CDR2 (germline): SNHLY, FYNNEI. This CDR3 has 12 residues. V lost 4 bases, J lost 5 bases, and 9 bases lay in between. The CDR3 DNA reads as TGTGCCAGCAGTGTCGGCTGGAACGAGCAGTACTTC. Translated, it gives CASSVGWNEQYF.

V and J are TRBV5-6 and TRBJ1-2; no reliable D call. The CDR3 covers 16 residues. Looked up from germline, CDR1 is SGHDT and CDR2 is YYEEEE. V was cut by 4 bases and J by 3 bases, with 19 bases left in between. The CDR3 region is CASSPPRRGPYYGYTF. CDR3 bases: TGTGCCAGCAGCCCCCCCCGTCGTGGTCCCTACTATGGCTACACCTTC.

The count of this clone is one. The chain carries TRBV15 and TRBJ2-2; no definite D call. CDR3 length: 13 amino acids. Germline V gene sequence: CDR1 LNHNV, CDR2 YYDKDF (reference sequence). Trimming removed 4 bases from V and 1 base from J, with 4 bases in between. This chain's CDR3 is CATSKGNTGELFF. CDR3 coding DNA: TGTGCCACCAGCAAGGGGAACACCGGGGAGCTGTTTTTT.

This chain uses TRBV13 with TRBJ1-1; a possible D gene is TRBD1 (5 bases). Trimming took off 4 bases at V and 0 bases at J, with 12 bases between the two ends. The CDR3 totals 15 residues. Germline V gene sequence: CDR1 PRHDT, CDR2 FYEKMQ (reference sequence). The CDR3 DNA sequence: TGTGCCAGCAGCTCAAGGGGCGGACTGAACACTGAAGCTTTCTTT. This encodes CASSSRGGLNTEAFF.

This chain uses TRBV30 with TRBJ1-2; a possible D gene is TRBD1 (5 bases). Per germline, CDR1 GTSNPN and CDR2 SVGIG (reference sequence). V was shortened by 2 bases and J by 3 bases, with 16 bases between the two germline ends. The CDR3 loop spans 15 amino acids. DNA for the CDR3: TGTGCCTGGAGTATCGGGGCAGGGAAGGACTATGGCTACACCTTC. It is translated as CAWSIGAGKDYGYTF.

In this sample, this clone turned up a few times. The V and J genes are TRBV7-2 and TRBJ1-4; D gene unclear. The germline V gene encodes CDR1 SGHTA and CDR2 FQGNSA. Trimming took off 7 bases at V and 5 bases at J, with 14 bases between the two ends. This CDR3 has 14 residues. The CDR3: CASTSNRKNEKLFF. As DNA, the CDR3 is TGTGCCAGCACCTCCAACCGGAAAAATGAAAAACTGTTTTTT.

V usage is TRBV30 and J usage is TRBJ1-6; TRBD1 agrees at 9 bases. Trimming took 0 bases from V and 10 from J; bases not matched to a gene: 22. The CDR3 consists of 20 residues. CDR1 is GTSNPN, CDR2 SVGIG, per germline (reference sequence). The CDR3 here is CAWSVSQIWGQGFLGSPLHF. In DNA form, the CDR3 reads TGTGCCTGGAGTGTATCCCAGATATGGGGACAGGGTTTTTTAGGCTCACCCCTCCACTTT.

This sequence joins TRBV9 and TRBJ2-2, with unresolved D. The length of the CDR3 is 15 residues. Trimming took off 0 bases at V and 5 bases at J, with 11 bases between the two ends. Germline V CDR1 and CDR2: SGDLS, YYNGEE. The CDR3 coding sequence is TGTGCCAGCAGCGTAGCCCCTAGTGGTACCGGGGAGCTGTTTTTT. Translating it yields CASSVAPSGTGELFF.

This chain connects TRBV7-3 to TRBJ2-1, with 8 bases lining up with TRBD1. V lost 4 bases to trimming and J lost 3 bases; unmatched junction nucleotides: 5. The CDR3 has 15 residues. Germline assignment: CDR1 SGHTA and CDR2 FQGTGA. CDR3 loop: CASSYGQGFYNEQFF. The CDR3 DNA reads TGTGCCAGCAGCTACGGACAGGGTTTCTACAATGAGCAGTTCTTC.

The chain combines TRBV6-1 with TRBJ2-2; TRBD2 aligns across 10 bases. V gave up 2 bases and J gave up 4 bases; unmatched junction bases: 4. Germline-derived CDR1 and CDR2 are MNHNS and SASEGT. The CDR3 sequence is 16 residues long. The CDR3 reads CASSELASGSTGELFF. CDR3 in DNA: TGTGCCAGCAGTGAATTAGCTAGCGGGAGCACCGGGGAGCTGTTTTTT.

This rearrangement joins TRBV25-1 to TRBJ2-5; 10 bases map to TRBD2. With V trimmed by 2 bases and J by 5 bases, 8 bases remained unmatched. CDR3 length: 16 residues. Germline loops: CDR1 MGHDK, CDR2 SYGVNS. This chain's CDR3 is CASSEVGSGRTETQYF. CDR3 DNA: TGTGCCAGCAGTGAAGTAGGTAGCGGGAGGACGGAGACCCAGTACTTC.